The 4 T cell receptor beta chains reported below all come from one sample, sequenced in a study of post-analysis software for immune sequencing data. Study-level results: About 5 TRBV segments were more frequent in patients than controls; TRBV5-6, TRBV5-1 and TRBV20-1 belonged to this group.

The TCR beta cDNA libraries carried unique molecular identifiers. From the PCR reads, TCRdb called clonotypes with MiXCR, one entry per CDR3 protein. Here the sample spans 600,000 to 700,000 distinct CDR3 sequences, approximately 60% being singletons. Their target antigens are unknown. The sample consisted of blood. The receptors were sampled from a girl aged 2 to 10 with multiple sclerosis.

V usage is TRBV4-1 and J usage is TRBJ2-1; D remains ambiguous. CDR1 is MGHRA, CDR2 YSYEKL, per germline. The V end lost 3 bases, the J end lost 8 bases, and 8 bases lay between the germline ends. The CDR3 length is 12 residues. The CDR3 bases are TGCGCCAGCAGCCACCTAAGGGATGAGCAGTTCTTC. Its translation is CASSHLRDEQFF.

This chain links TRBV6-2 or TRBV6-3 with TRBJ2-7; D is uncertain. V was trimmed by 6 bases and J by 2 bases, leaving 20 bases between them. This CDR3 region has 16 residues. Germline lookup yields CDR1 MNHEY and CDR2 SVGEGT. The CDR3 bases are TGTGCCAGCAGCCCGCCCCCCCTTACTCAAGCCTACGAGCAGTACTTC. This encodes CASSPPPLTQAYEQYF.

The chain uses TRBV19 and TRBJ1-2; D is unclear. The CDR3 is 14 amino acids. Germline values: CDR1 LNHDA, CDR2 SQIVND (reference sequence). Trimming removed 3 bases from V and 6 bases from J, with 14 bases in between. The CDR3 loop is CASSIMYRDDGYTF. CDR3 bases: TGTGCCAGTAGTATTATGTATAGGGATGATGGCTACACCTTC.

About this clonotype: The conserved final phenylalanine or tryptophan is absent from the CDR3, which likely points to a read error. V gene TRBV20-1 combines with J gene TRBJ2-5; 9 positions match TRBD1. Germline V gene data show CDR1 as DFQATT and CDR2 as SNEGSKA (reference sequence). Trimming cost V 2 bases and J 4 bases; bases outside gene matches: 8. The length of the CDR3 is 15 residues. CDR3: CSARKGGTGLETQYC. The DNA of the CDR3 is TGCAGTGCTAGAAAGGGGGGGACAGGGTTAGAGACCCAGTACTGC.